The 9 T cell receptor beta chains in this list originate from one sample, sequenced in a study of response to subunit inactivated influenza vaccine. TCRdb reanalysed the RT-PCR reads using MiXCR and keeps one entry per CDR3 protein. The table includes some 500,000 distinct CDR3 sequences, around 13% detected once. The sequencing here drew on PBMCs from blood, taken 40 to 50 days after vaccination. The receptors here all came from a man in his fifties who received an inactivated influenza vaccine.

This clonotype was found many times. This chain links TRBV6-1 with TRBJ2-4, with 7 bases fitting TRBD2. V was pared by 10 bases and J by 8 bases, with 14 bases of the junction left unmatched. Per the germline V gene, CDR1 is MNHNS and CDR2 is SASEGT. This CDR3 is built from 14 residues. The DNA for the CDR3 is TGTGCCACCCAACGGGGGGAGGGTCGGGACATTCAGTACTTC. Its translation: CATQRGEGRDIQYF.

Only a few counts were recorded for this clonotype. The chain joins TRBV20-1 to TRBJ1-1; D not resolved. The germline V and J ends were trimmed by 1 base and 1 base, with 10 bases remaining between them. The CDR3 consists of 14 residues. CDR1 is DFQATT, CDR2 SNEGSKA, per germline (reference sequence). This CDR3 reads CSARASTPNTEAFF. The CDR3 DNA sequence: TGCAGTGCTAGAGCTTCGACGCCGAACACTGAAGCTTTCTTT.

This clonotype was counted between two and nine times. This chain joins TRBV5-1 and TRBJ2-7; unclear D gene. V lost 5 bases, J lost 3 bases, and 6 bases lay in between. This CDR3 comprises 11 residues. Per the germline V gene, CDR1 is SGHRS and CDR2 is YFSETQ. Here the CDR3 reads CASRGNYEQYF. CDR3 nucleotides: TGCGCCAGCAGGGGTAACTACGAGCAGTACTTC.

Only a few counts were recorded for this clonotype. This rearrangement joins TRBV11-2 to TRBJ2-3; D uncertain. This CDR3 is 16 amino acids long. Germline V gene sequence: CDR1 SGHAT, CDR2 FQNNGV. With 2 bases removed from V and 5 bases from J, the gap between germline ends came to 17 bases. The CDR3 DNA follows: TGTGCCAGCAGCTTACTGATACTGGAAGCAGGAGATACGCAGTATTTT. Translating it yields CASSLLILEAGDTQYF.

In DNA, the CDR3 is TGTGCCAGCAGCCTAGAGGACGGCACCTATGGCTACACCTTC. This encodes CASSLEDGTYGYTF. The chain joins TRBV7-2 to TRBJ1-2, with D unresolved. Germline assignment: CDR1 SGHTA and CDR2 FQGNSA. The CDR3 spans 14 residues. The V and J ends lost 5 bases and 4 bases respectively, with 14 bases between them.

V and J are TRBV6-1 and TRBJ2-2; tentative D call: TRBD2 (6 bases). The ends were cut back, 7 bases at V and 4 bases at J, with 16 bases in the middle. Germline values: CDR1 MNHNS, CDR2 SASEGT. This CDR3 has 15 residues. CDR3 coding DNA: TGTGCCAGCACTACCAACGGGGGTCGCACCGGGGAGCTGTTTTTT. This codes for CASTTNGGRTGELFF.

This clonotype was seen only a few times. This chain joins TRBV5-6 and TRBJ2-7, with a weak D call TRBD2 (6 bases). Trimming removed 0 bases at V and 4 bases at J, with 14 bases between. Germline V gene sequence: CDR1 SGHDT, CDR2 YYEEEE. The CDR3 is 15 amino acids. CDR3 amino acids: CASSLAANGGYEQYF. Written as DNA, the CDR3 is TGTGCCAGCAGCTTGGCCGCAAACGGGGGATACGAGCAGTACTTC.

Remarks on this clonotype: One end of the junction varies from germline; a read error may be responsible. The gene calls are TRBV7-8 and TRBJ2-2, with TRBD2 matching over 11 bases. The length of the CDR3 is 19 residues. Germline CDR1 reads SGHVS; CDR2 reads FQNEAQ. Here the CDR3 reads CASSLALSGTSGNTGELFF. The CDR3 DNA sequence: TGTGCCAGCAGCTTAGCCTTATCAGGGACTAGCGGAAACACCGGGGAGCTGTTCTTT.

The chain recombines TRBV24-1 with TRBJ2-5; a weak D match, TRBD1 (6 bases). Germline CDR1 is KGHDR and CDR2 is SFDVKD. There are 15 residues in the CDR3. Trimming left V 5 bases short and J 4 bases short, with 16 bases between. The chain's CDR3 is CATSAGTQVIETQYF. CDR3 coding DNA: TGTGCCACCAGTGCCGGGACACAAGTCATAGAGACCCAGTACTTC.